The sequence of this T cell receptor beta chain was determined in a study of T cell responses to AZD1222 COVID-19 vaccine. Findings of the study overall: Clonal diversity may have been underestimated, and the donors were mostly white British, with more females than males. No repertoire was sampled before or during the peak T cell response, only after it. Among those given AZD1222, only 6 or 7 were seropositive at baseline.

Comments on this clone: No antigen is known for it.

Unmatched junction bases numbered 16, after V lost 10 bases and J lost 5 bases. The CDR3 has 15 amino acids. Germline V gene sequence: CDR1 ENHRY, CDR2 SYGVKD. Only in-frame clones appear in the TCRdb table, and some are missing; sequencing was by immunoSEQ multiplex PCR. The repertoire holds about 68,000 clones, with over 60% as singletons. The chain links TRBV10-3 to TRBJ2-5, with TRBD1 identical over 7 bases. The origin of this receptor is an adult in good health. This material consisted of peripheral blood, taken on day 0 of AZD1222 vaccination. CDR3 sequence (DNA): TGTGCCACCAAGGAGACAGGGTCCCCTGGGGAGACCCAGTACTTC. Its protein product is CATKETGSPGETQYF.